Following are 30 T cell receptor beta chains from one sample sequenced in a study of blood T cell repertoires in COVID-19 (dated by TCRdb to the early 2020s). Preparation of the library involved the immunoSEQ multiplex PCR assay. TCRdb mirrors the immuneACCESS table, restricted to in-frame sequences. Some clones are absent from its copies; in checked studies, under half trace to an unresolved V gene, and the reason for the others is unknown. Recorded for this sample are 200,000 to 250,000 clones; roughly 80% of them occurred a single time. Of the sample, 3.6% falls within the top ten clones. The sequenced material came from PBMCs or T cells enriched from blood (not recorded which). The receptors stem from a woman aged 40 to 50 who had been exposed to COVID-19.

The chain joins TRBV11-2 to TRBJ2-2; D is ambiguous. Germline V lookup: CDR1 SGHAT, CDR2 FQNNGV. The CDR3 runs 13 residues. V was clipped by 0 bases and J by 8 bases, with 7 bases between them. CDR3 nucleotide sequence: TGTGCCAGCAGCTTAGATCGTCTAGGGGAGCTGTTTTTT. Residues: CASSLDRLGELFF.

The V call is TRBV13, the J call TRBJ2-2; perhaps TRBD2 as D (7 bases). The V gene's germline CDR1 is PRHDT and CDR2 FYEKMQ (reference sequence). The length of the CDR3 is 17 residues. V gave up 4 bases and J gave up 6 bases, with 21 bases separating them. The CDR3 DNA sequence: TGTGCCAGCAGCTCTTACCTAGGGGGGGGGCCCGCCGGGGAGCTGTTTTTT. It yields the protein CASSSYLGGGPAGELFF.

The chain has TRBV5-1 and TRBJ1-6; 7 bases match TRBD1. CDR1 and CDR2 from the germline V gene are SGHRS and YFSETQ. This CDR3 contains 16 residues. The trim removed 1 base at V and 7 bases at J, leaving 8 bases unmatched. This CDR3 reads CASSLSDRVTNSPLHF. DNA for the CDR3: TGCGCCAGCAGCTTGTCTGACAGGGTGACAAATTCACCCCTCCACTTT.

The chain employs TRBV23-1 and TRBJ1-1, with D perhaps TRBD1 (5 bases). TRBV23-1 belongs to the ORF category, with a function that is uncertain. The CDR3 runs 13 residues. The V end lost 0 bases, the J end lost 10 bases, and 12 bases lay between the germline ends. CDR3 loop: CASSQSLGHGAFF. The CDR3, as DNA: TGCGCCAGCAGTCAATCTTTGGGGCATGGAGCTTTCTTT.

CDR3: CASSLVQGDNSPLHF. The DNA of the CDR3 is TGTGCCAGCAGCTTGGTGCAGGGTGACAATTCACCCCTCCACTTT. The chain combines TRBV5-4 with TRBJ1-6; TRBD1 is a possible D gene (5 bases). The CDR3 runs to 15 residues. With 0 bases removed from V and 7 bases from J, the gap between germline ends came to 11 bases. Per germline, CDR1 SGHNT and CDR2 YYREEE (reference sequence).

The chain recombines TRBV11-2 with TRBJ2-2; tentative D call: TRBD2 (6 bases). With 3 bases removed from V and 2 bases from J, the gap between germline ends came to 22 bases. CDR1 and CDR2 from the germline V gene are SGHAT and FQNNGV. The CDR3 covers 19 residues. CDR3 sequence: CASSFDSLWRGDNTGELFF. The CDR3 DNA reads TGTGCCAGCAGCTTTGATTCTCTCTGGCGGGGAGATAACACCGGGGAGCTGTTTTTT. The whole variable domain, remainder taken from reference TRBV11-2 and TRBJ2-2, is EAGVAQSPRYKIIEKRQSVAFWCNPISGHATLYWYQQILGQGPKLLIQFQNNGVVDDSQLPKDRFSAERLKGVDSTLKIQPAKLEDSAVYLCASSFDSLWRGDNTGELFFGEGSRLTVL.

The genes are TRBV2 and TRBJ2-7; tentative D call: TRBD1 (6 bases). This CDR3 spans 14 amino acids. Germline V lookup: CDR1 SNHLY, CDR2 FYNNEI. The ends were cut back, 7 bases at V and 0 bases at J, with 13 bases in the middle. DNA for the CDR3: TGTGCCAGCAATCCACAGGGCTACTCCTACGAGCAGTACTTC. Encoded protein: CASNPQGYSYEQYF.

V and J are TRBV5-1 and TRBJ1-2; 7 nucleotides agree with TRBD1. Germline trimming cut 5 bases from V and 8 bases from J; bases unmatched to any gene: 9. This CDR3 is 13 amino acids long. Germline V lookup: CDR1 SGHRS, CDR2 YFSETQ. CDR3 loop: CASSQTGDWGYTF. The DNA for the CDR3 is TGCGCCAGCAGTCAAACAGGGGACTGGGGCTACACCTTC.

This clone occurred once. A much larger clone lies a single base off, so this may be a read error. The chain has TRBV5-4 and TRBJ2-7; D may be TRBD2 (7 bases). Germline V gives CDR1 SGHNT, CDR2 YYREEE (reference sequence). V lost 3 bases and J 0 bases, leaving 10 bases between the germline ends. CDR3 length: 14 amino acids. DNA for the CDR3: TGTGCCAGCAGCTCCCGGGGGGCCTCCTACGAGCAGTACTTC. Translated, it gives CASSSRGASYEQYF.

The V and J genes are TRBV12-5 and TRBJ2-1, with a weak D call TRBD2 (6 bases). Germline V CDR1 and CDR2: LGHNT, FRNRAP. This CDR3 comprises 15 residues. Trimming shortened V by 3 bases and J by 8 bases, and 17 bases separated the two germline ends. The CDR3: CASGLGQLPGDEQFF. In DNA, the CDR3 is TGTGCTAGTGGTTTAGGGCAGCTCCCGGGGGATGAGCAGTTCTTC.

This chain joins TRBV3-1 (or the pseudogene TRBV3-2) and TRBJ2-3; D gene ambiguous. The V gene lost 1 base and the J gene lost 3 bases, with 8 bases spanning the gap. Germline CDR1 and CDR2: LGHDT and YNNKEL (reference sequence). This CDR3 contains 14 residues. The CDR3 is CASSQGAETDTQYF. CDR3 DNA sequence: TGTGCCAGCAGCCAAGGGGCAGAAACAGATACGCAGTATTTT.

Only one count was recorded for this clone. V and J are TRBV4-1 and TRBJ1-4; D not resolved. CDR3 size: 15 residues. Germline values: CDR1 MGHRA, CDR2 YSYEKL. V lost 2 bases, J lost 7 bases, and 14 bases lay in between. CDR3 in DNA: TGCGCCAGCAGCCAAATTAGCCCATCAACTGAAAAACTGTTTTTT. This gives the protein CASSQISPSTEKLFF.

CDR3 sequence: CASSPGNIEAFF. In DNA, the CDR3 is TGTGCCAGCAGCCCCGGTAATATTGAAGCTTTCTTT. This chain connects TRBV7-9 to TRBJ1-1; no clear D. The germline V gene has CDR1 SEHNR and CDR2 FQNEAQ (reference sequence). CDR3 length: 12 residues. V lost 5 bases to trimming and J lost 7 bases, with 11 bases between them.

The chain links TRBV19 to TRBJ2-3, with TRBD2 identical over 12 bases. The CDR3 is made up of 15 amino acids. Germline CDR1 LNHDA, CDR2 SQIVND (reference sequence). J lost 7 bases, V lost 5 bases, and 7 bases had no gene match. Here the CDR3 DNA reads TGTGCCAGTAGTGCTAGCGGGGGGGGTTCTTATACGCAGTATTTT. Translated: CASSASGGGSYTQYF.

The rearrangement joins TRBV14 to TRBJ2-3; 8 nucleotides match TRBD2. The CDR3 is 16 residues long. V was pared by 1 base and J by 2 bases, with 5 bases of the junction left unmatched. The germline gives CDR1 SGHDN, CDR2 FVKESK. CDR3 sequence (DNA): TGTGCCAGCAGCCAAGGCGCGGGGGGCTTCACAGATACGCAGTATTTT. Its translation: CASSQGAGGFTDTQYF.

This rearrangement joins TRBV10-3 to TRBJ1-2, with D possibly matching TRBD1 (5 bases). Germline values: CDR1 ENHRY, CDR2 SYGVKD. CDR3 length equals 14 residues. Trimming pared 6 bases from V and 4 bases from J, leaving 15 bases between. CDR3 loop: CAIRGGTDGYGYTF. In nucleotides, the CDR3 is TGTGCCATCAGGGGGGGGACCGATGGCTATGGCTACACCTTC.

The chain couples TRBV5-1 to TRBJ2-3, with a possible D match to TRBD1 (5 bases). The length of the CDR3 is 14 residues. Germline values: CDR1 SGHRS, CDR2 YFSETQ. The germline V and J ends were trimmed by 6 bases and 5 bases, with 16 bases remaining between them. The CDR3 region has the DNA TGCGCCAGCAACAACCAGGGTGGTGGAGATACGCAGTATTTT. It translates to CASNNQGGGDTQYF.

CDR3 in DNA: TGTGCCAGCAGCGTAGGCCAGGGGGGATATCAAGCCCAGCATTTT. Translation gives CASSVGQGGYQAQHF. V is TRBV9 and J is TRBJ1-5; TRBD1 matches 7 bases. V dropped 0 bases and J dropped 11; count of bases not matched to a gene: 11. CDR3 length: 15 residues. Germline lookup yields CDR1 SGDLS and CDR2 YYNGEE.

The chain is built from TRBV20-1 and TRBJ1-4; 8 nucleotides align to TRBD1. Germline V gives CDR1 DFQATT, CDR2 SNEGSKA (reference sequence). V shed 4 bases, J shed 17 bases, and the junction held 9 bases outside the gene matches. The CDR3 length is 11 residues. The CDR3: CSATFSQGDFF. CDR3 sequence (DNA): TGCAGTGCTACCTTCTCACAGGGGGATTTTTTT.

The V gene is TRBV5-1, the J gene TRBJ1-5; weak D call: TRBD1 (6 bases). The CDR3 is 15 amino acids. Per the germline V gene, CDR1 is SGHRS and CDR2 is YFSETQ. Trimming took off 4 bases at V and 1 base at J, with 12 bases between the two ends. In DNA form, the CDR3 reads TGCGCCAGCAGCCTACAGGGTCAAAGCAATCAGCCCCAGCATTTT. Protein product: CASSLQGQSNQPQHF.

The V and J genes are TRBV5-4 and TRBJ2-3; possibly TRBD1 for D (5 bases). CDR3 length equals 15 residues. Per germline, CDR1 SGHNT and CDR2 YYREEE (reference sequence). V gave up 1 base and J gave up 3 bases, with 12 bases separating them. The CDR3 loop reads CASSLWPGLTDTQYF. The CDR3 DNA reads TGTGCCAGCAGCTTGTGGCCAGGGCTAACAGATACGCAGTATTTT.

The rearrangement links TRBV9 to TRBJ2-7; 7 bases match TRBD1. J lost 5 bases, V lost 0 bases, and 5 bases had no gene match. This CDR3 has 14 amino acids. Germline CDR1 SGDLS, CDR2 YYNGEE. CDR3 nucleotide sequence: TGTGCCAGCAGCGTAGACACAGGGGATCACGAGCAGTACTTC. Translation gives CASSVDTGDHEQYF. Based on the CDR3 plus reference TRBV9 and TRBJ2-7, the full variable domain is DSGVTQTPKHLITATGQRVTLRCSPRSGDLSVYWYQQSLDQGLQFLIQYYNGEERAKGNILERFSAQQFPDLHSELNLSSLELGDSALYFCASSVDTGDHEQYFGPGTRLTVT.

This chain connects TRBV12-5 to TRBJ1-2, with TRBD1 matching over 9 bases. The CDR3 has 15 residues. Germline-derived CDR1 and CDR2 are LGHNT and FRNRAP. V was clipped by 5 bases and J by 3 bases; unmatched bases: 7. This CDR3 is CASGITGGADYGYTF. CDR3 sequence (DNA): TGTGCTAGTGGTATAACAGGGGGCGCGGACTATGGCTACACCTTC.

This chain links TRBV9 with TRBJ1-1; 8 positions agree with TRBD1. The CDR3 contains 15 residues. The J segment lost 4 bases and the V segment lost 4 bases, leaving 9 bases of the junction unmatched. CDR1 is SGDLS, CDR2 YYNGEE, per germline. The CDR3 sequence: CASSRRSGGGTEAFF. Written as DNA, the CDR3 is TGTGCCAGCAGCCGTAGATCAGGGGGCGGCACTGAAGCTTTCTTT. The whole variable domain, remainder taken from reference TRBV9 and TRBJ1-1, is DSGVTQTPKHLITATGQRVTLRCSPRSGDLSVYWYQQSLDQGLQFLIQYYNGEERAKGNILERFSAQQFPDLHSELNLSSLELGDSALYFCASSRRSGGGTEAFFGQGTRLTVV.

The chain carries TRBV5-4 and TRBJ1-5; TRBD1 aligns across 10 bases. The germline V gene encodes CDR1 SGHNT and CDR2 YYREEE (reference sequence). V lost 3 bases and J lost 7; bases outside the gene matches: 7. The CDR3 covers 15 residues. The CDR3 region is CASSWGTGDSQPQHF. In nucleotides, the CDR3 is TGTGCCAGCAGCTGGGGGACAGGGGATTCCCAGCCCCAGCATTTT.

The chain's CDR3 is CASSFSGRGGPYNEQFF. The CDR3 DNA is TGTGCCAGCAGTTTCTCCGGGCGGGGGGGCCCCTACAATGAGCAGTTCTTC. The V call is TRBV27, the J call TRBJ2-1; TRBD2 agrees at 9 bases. The ends lost 3 bases at V and 2 bases at J; junction bases unmatched: 8. Germline values: CDR1 MNHEY, CDR2 SMNVEV (reference sequence). This CDR3 spans 17 amino acids.

Ten or more counts support this clone. The V and J genes are TRBV19 and TRBJ2-1; maybe TRBD2 (6 bases). This CDR3 spans 16 amino acids. CDR1 is LNHDA and CDR2 is SQIVND in the germline V gene (reference sequence). V lost 7 bases, J lost 7 bases, and 23 bases lay in between. CDR3 sequence reads: CASKRGLLAGSNEQFF. The CDR3, as DNA: TGTGCCAGTAAGCGAGGGTTACTAGCTGGGTCGAATGAGCAGTTCTTC.

The gene calls are TRBV28 and TRBJ1-2, with TRBD1 identical over 7 bases. CDR1 and CDR2 from the germline V gene are MDHEN and SYDVKM. The CDR3 length is 15 residues. J lost 4 bases, V lost 2 bases, and 7 bases had no gene match. The CDR3 here is CASSLIGGRGYGYTF. CDR3 sequence (DNA): TGTGCCAGCAGTTTAATAGGGGGCCGGGGCTATGGCTACACCTTC.

The gene calls are TRBV5-5 and TRBJ2-1, with TRBD1 as a possible D gene (5 bases). Per germline, CDR1 SGHKS and CDR2 YYEKEE (reference sequence). This CDR3 is 17 amino acids long. V lost 1 base and J lost 0, with 14 bases in between. CDR3 in amino acids: CASSLWALGDSYNEQFF. The CDR3 DNA reads as TGTGCCAGCAGCTTGTGGGCCCTAGGGGACTCCTACAATGAGCAGTTCTTC.

The chain recombines TRBV4-1 with TRBJ1-5, with D hard to call. Trimming stripped 5 bases from V and 5 bases from J, with 10 bases between. The CDR3 spans 13 residues. Germline values: CDR1 MGHRA, CDR2 YSYEKL. The CDR3 DNA reads TGCGCCAGCAGCTATGAGGAAGATCAGCCCCAGCATTTT. It specifies CASSYEEDQPQHF.